These T cell receptor beta chains were read from a single sample in a study of blood T cell repertoires in COVID-19. Here immunoSEQ multiplex PCR was the method, and the copy in TCRdb shows in-frame clones only, minus some. The repertoire has approximately 400,000 clones, around 88% of them found once; the top ten carry 10% to 15%. The material sequenced was peripheral blood. These receptor sequences come from a woman aged 50 to 60 with COVID-19, enrolled during active disease. The CDR3 runs from the conserved cysteine through the conserved F or W. D genes are given only for firm matches. Where a row states a size, it is once, few, many or the class of an expanded clone; other rows omit it.

clone_size: .
v_call: TRBV27
j_call: TRBJ2-7
d_call: .
cdr3_aa: CASSLERGSYEQYF
cdr3_nt: TGTGCCAGCAGTTTGGAACGGGGGAGTTACGAGCAGTACTTC

clone_size: .
v_call: TRBV21-1
j_call: TRBJ2-5
d_call: .
cdr3_aa: CASSKDTWANRIQETQYF
cdr3_nt: TGTGCCAGCAGCAAAGACACCTGGGCTAACCGGATCCAAGAGACCCAGTACTTC

clone_size: once
v_call: TRBV3-1/TRBV3-2
j_call: TRBJ2-1
d_call: TRBD1
cdr3_aa: CASSLTGTGAYNEQFF
cdr3_nt: TGTGCCAGCAGCCTAACCGGGACAGGGGCCTACAATGAGCAGTTCTTC

clone_size: .
v_call: TRBV5-5
j_call: TRBJ2-1
d_call: .
cdr3_aa: CASSSAANNEQFF
cdr3_nt: TGTGCCAGCAGCTCGGCGGCGAACAATGAGCAGTTCTTC

clone_size: .
v_call: TRBV4-1
j_call: TRBJ1-5
d_call: .
cdr3_aa: CASRPQGIGQPQHF
cdr3_nt: TGCGCCAGCAGACCACAGGGAATCGGTCAGCCCCAGCATTTT

clone_size: .
v_call: TRBV7-8
j_call: TRBJ2-3
d_call: TRBD2
cdr3_aa: CASRGEGGGSTDTQYF
cdr3_nt: TGTGCCAGCAGAGGAGAGGGCGGGGGGAGCACAGATACGCAGTATTTT

clone_size: .
v_call: TRBV5-5
j_call: TRBJ1-6
d_call: TRBD1
cdr3_aa: CASSPDAGGAGGTPLHF
cdr3_nt: TGTGCCAGCAGCCCAGATGCAGGGGGCGCAGGGGGGACACCCCTCCACTTT

clone_size: .
v_call: TRBV2
j_call: TRBJ1-2
d_call: TRBD1
cdr3_aa: CASSADRDGYTF
cdr3_nt: TGTGCCAGCAGTGCGGACAGGGATGGCTACACCTTC

clone_size: once
v_call: TRBV27
j_call: TRBJ2-2
d_call: .
cdr3_aa: CASSLFPGELFF
cdr3_nt: TGTGCCAGCAGTCTCTTCCCCGGGGAGCTGTTTTTT

clone_size: .
v_call: TRBV24-1
j_call: TRBJ1-4
d_call: TRBD1
cdr3_aa: CATSDHRGEKEKLFF
cdr3_nt: TGTGCCACCAGTGATCACAGGGGGGAAAAGGAAAAACTGTTTTTT

clone_size: once
v_call: TRBV19
j_call: TRBJ1-5
d_call: .
cdr3_aa: CASSIDGGLSQPQHF
cdr3_nt: TGTGCCAGTAGTATAGATGGGGGGTTGAGTCAGCCCCAGCATTTT

clone_size: .
v_call: TRBV28
j_call: TRBJ1-4
d_call: TRBD1
cdr3_aa: CASSSPGQWGRTNEKLFF
cdr3_nt: TGTGCCAGCAGTTCTCCGGGACAGTGGGGCAGAACTAATGAAAAACTGTTTTTT

clone_size: .
v_call: TRBV30
j_call: TRBJ2-7
d_call: .
cdr3_aa: CAWSRRTEYEQYF
cdr3_nt: TGTGCCTGGAGTAGGCGGACAGAATACGAGCAGTACTTC

clone_size: .
v_call: TRBV6-5
j_call: TRBJ2-7
d_call: .
cdr3_aa: CASSYSVGGGYEQYF
cdr3_nt: TGTGCCAGCAGTTACTCGGTGGGAGGGGGCTACGAGCAGTACTTC

clone_size: .
v_call: TRBV7-3
j_call: TRBJ1-1
d_call: .
cdr3_aa: CASSLNVRDTEAFF
cdr3_nt: TGTGCCAGCAGCTTAAATGTCCGGGACACTGAAGCTTTCTTT

clone_size: few
v_call: TRBV10-3
j_call: TRBJ1-1
d_call: TRBD1
cdr3_aa: CAISESGDSEAFF
cdr3_nt: TGTGCCATCAGTGAGTCAGGGGACAGCGAAGCTTTCTTT

clone_size: .
v_call: TRBV7-3
j_call: TRBJ2-1
d_call: TRBD2
cdr3_aa: CASSLSKSGGLNEQFF
cdr3_nt: TGTGCCAGCAGCTTATCTAAAAGCGGGGGCCTCAATGAGCAGTTCTTC

clone_size: .
v_call: TRBV3-1/TRBV3-2
j_call: TRBJ1-5
d_call: TRBD1
cdr3_aa: CASSQDRTGHLYF
cdr3_nt: TGTGCCAGCAGCCAAGATAGGACAGGCCACTTGTATTTT

clone_size: .
v_call: TRBV6-1
j_call: TRBJ1-2
d_call: .
cdr3_aa: CASSEAPGLNYGYTF
cdr3_nt: TGTGCCAGCAGTGAAGCGCCGGGTCTTAACTATGGCTACACCTTC

clone_size: .
v_call: TRBV11-2
j_call: TRBJ2-7
d_call: TRBD1
cdr3_aa: CASSSRTGPYEQYF
cdr3_nt: TGTGCCAGCAGCTCAAGGACAGGGCCCTACGAGCAGTACTTC

clone_size: once
v_call: TRBV28
j_call: TRBJ1-6
d_call: .
cdr3_aa: CASSFEGTYNSPLHF
cdr3_nt: TGTGCCAGCAGTTTCGAGGGCACCTATAATTCACCCCTCCACTTT

clone_size: .
v_call: TRBV29-1
j_call: TRBJ1-4
d_call: TRBD1
cdr3_aa: CSVGDRGRSEKLFF
cdr3_nt: TGCAGCGTTGGGGACAGGGGACGAAGTGAAAAACTGTTTTTT

clone_size: .
v_call: TRBV2
j_call: TRBJ1-1
d_call: .
cdr3_aa: CASIPRGLMNTEAFF
cdr3_nt: TGTGCCAGCATCCCTAGGGGGTTAATGAACACTGAAGCTTTCTTT

clone_size: .
v_call: TRBV20-1
j_call: TRBJ1-2
d_call: .
cdr3_aa: CSAIGSGYTF
cdr3_nt: TGCAGTGCGATAGGGAGCGGCTACACCTTC

clone_size: once
v_call: TRBV30
j_call: TRBJ2-7
d_call: TRBD2
cdr3_aa: CAWSALAGEPTYEQYF
cdr3_nt: TGTGCCTGGAGTGCACTAGCGGGGGAGCCGACCTACGAGCAGTACTTC

clone_size: .
v_call: TRBV9
j_call: TRBJ1-4
d_call: .
cdr3_aa: CASSVSGATNEKLFF
cdr3_nt: TGTGCCAGCAGCGTATCGGGTGCAACTAATGAAAAACTGTTTTTT

clone_size: .
v_call: TRBV24-1
j_call: TRBJ2-3
d_call: .
cdr3_aa: CATSDLRTGTDTQYF
cdr3_nt: TGTGCCACCAGTGATTTGCGGACAGGCACAGATACGCAGTATTTT

clone_size: .
v_call: TRBV14
j_call: TRBJ1-3
d_call: .
cdr3_aa: CASSQVGGGRGNTIYF
cdr3_nt: TGTGCCAGCAGCCAAGTAGGAGGAGGTCGAGGAAACACCATATATTTT

clone_size: .
v_call: TRBV11-2
j_call: TRBJ1-4
d_call: .
cdr3_aa: CASSPQPSEGEKLFF
cdr3_nt: TGTGCCAGCAGCCCACAGCCATCTGAGGGTGAAAAACTGTTTTTT

clone_size: many
v_call: TRBV21-1
j_call: TRBJ1-1
d_call: .
cdr3_aa: CASKLRGPRGTEAFF
cdr3_nt: TGTGCCAGCAAGCTGAGGGGCCCCAGGGGGACTGAAGCTTTCTTT

clone_size: .
v_call: TRBV7-2
j_call: TRBJ1-1
d_call: .
cdr3_aa: CASSLAIWDTRPMNTEAFF
cdr3_nt: TGTGCCAGCAGCTTAGCGATCTGGGACACCCGCCCCATGAACACTGAAGCTTTCTTT

clone_size: .
v_call: TRBV27
j_call: TRBJ1-1
d_call: .
cdr3_aa: CASSLRQAPWMNTEAFF
cdr3_nt: TGTGCCAGCAGTTTACGACAGGCCCCTTGGATGAACACTGAAGCTTTCTTT

clone_size: .
v_call: TRBV3-1/TRBV3-2
j_call: TRBJ2-1
d_call: .
cdr3_aa: CASSQDRGVNEQFF
cdr3_nt: TGTGCCAGCAGCCAAGACAGGGGGGTGAATGAGCAGTTCTTC

clone_size: .
v_call: TRBV7-9
j_call: TRBJ2-2
d_call: .
cdr3_aa: CASSLIYSGVDTGELFF
cdr3_nt: TGTGCCAGCAGCTTAATCTACTCAGGGGTGGACACCGGGGAGCTGTTTTTT

clone_size: once
v_call: TRBV27
j_call: TRBJ1-6
d_call: TRBD1
cdr3_aa: CASSSLTGGNSPLHF
cdr3_nt: TGTGCCAGCAGTTCCCTTACAGGGGGGAATTCACCCCTCCACTTT